Here is one TCR beta chain with its context. Its antigen is still unknown. Within one base of it there is no much larger clone, and no base qualities were kept. Each collaborating institution followed its own protocols to collect whole blood in K2EDTA tubes. For TCRbeta analysis, collaborators shipped samples as frozen whole blood, isolated PBMCs, or DNA extracted from either of those sample types. TCRbeta CDR3 regions were amplified from genomic DNA using the immunoSEQ Assay, a bias-controlled multiplex PCR. The authors processed their data as follows. The number of nucleated cells in each sample was estimated from the amplification of reference gene primers within the assay. To quantify the absolute abundance of each unique TCRbeta CDR3 rearrangement, sequence reads were collapsed and filtered. For each sample, productive Simpson clonality was calculated as the square root of Simpson's diversity index over productive rearrangements. In its TCRdb copy, this immuneACCESS table keeps in-frame sequences only and misses some clones. Where compared with another copy, unresolved V genes explain less than half of these, and the others have no known cause. That table supplies the V and J calls and clone size; D and trimming were determined from the DNA. This sample holds roughly 230,000 clones; around four fifths were observed only once. The top ten clones comprise approximately 6.3% of the sample.

This specimen comes from a study of blood T cell repertoires in COVID-19 (dated by TCRdb to 2018 to 2020). At the level of the whole study: The collaborator samples originated in the United States, Italy and Spain and spanned the acute and convalescent phases of COVID-19. The samples were drawn from the first 160 participants of the ongoing ImmuneRACE study and from 1,200 or so subjects provided by 6 global collaborators. The dataset comprised deeply sampled blood TCRbeta repertoires from subjects exposed to, actively infected with, or recovered from COVID-19. The prospective study material was composed of cDNA or gDNA derived from T cells, B-cell-depleted T cells, or PBMCs. The repertoires were released in a freely available public database meant as a resource for research on the immune response to SARS-CoV-2. Where available, HLA class I and class II types were taken from metadata supplied by the sample provider and were not determined by assay-based typing. Sample metadata almost always included a de-identified subject ID, COVID-19 status, age in years and sex. What the work shows at the level of the full study, not this receptor alone: Clinical and demographic metadata were provided uncurated, with the amount varying by source and participant.

The sequence came from an older woman with active or convalescent COVID-19. Specimen: peripheral blood.

The CDR3 corresponds to CASSLEGARNEQYF. Here is the DNA: TGTGCCAGCAGCTTAGAGGGGGCGCGGAACGAGCAGTACTTC. The V and J genes are TRBV11-3 and TRBJ2-7; the best D guess is TRBD1, with 6 bases matching. CDR1 and CDR2 are read off the germline V gene as SGHNT and YENEEA. Deletion took 0 bases off V and 5 bases off J, with a span of 11 bases between the germline ends. The CDR3, from cysteine to phenylalanine, totals 14 residues. The sequence is cut down to CDR3 DNA, 42 bases in frame from base 1.